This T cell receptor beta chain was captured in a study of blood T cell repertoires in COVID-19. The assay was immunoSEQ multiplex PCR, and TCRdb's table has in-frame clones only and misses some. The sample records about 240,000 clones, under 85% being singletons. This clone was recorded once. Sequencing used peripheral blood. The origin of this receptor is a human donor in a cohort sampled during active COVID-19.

CDR3 amino acids: CASSWIGQSHNSPLHF. As DNA, the CDR3 is TGTGCCAGCAGCTGGATTGGGCAGAGTCATAATTCACCCCTCCACTTT. The V call is TRBV7-9, the J call TRBJ1-6; unclear D gene. Trimming shortened V by 4 bases and J by 5 bases, and 15 bases separated the two germline ends. From germline, CDR1 is SEHNR and CDR2 FQNEAQ (reference sequence). The CDR3 spans 16 residues.